Detailed here is one T cell receptor beta chain. Its antigen specificity is not known. No base quality values were provided; no much bigger clone lies one nucleotide off. There are 13 amino acids in the CDR3, from cysteine to phenylalanine inclusive. Only CDR3 DNA is held: 39 bases, read in frame from base 1. CDR1 and CDR2 are read off the germline V gene as MNHEY and SVGAGI. V is trimmed back by 2 bases and J by 4 bases, and the junction contains 0 bases that no gene match accounts for. TCRbeta CDR3 regions were amplified from genomic DNA using the immunoSEQ Assay, a bias-controlled multiplex PCR. Turning to the authors' computational methods: Nucleated cell counts per sample were estimated from amplification of reference gene primers within the assay. To quantify the absolute abundance of each unique TCRbeta CDR3 rearrangement, sequence reads were collapsed and filtered. Productive Simpson clonality was computed per sample as the square root of Simpson's diversity index over productive rearrangements. The table was pulled from immuneACCESS by TCRdb, which kept in-frame rearrangements only. Such tables lose some clones; where checked, under half of the loss comes from unresolved V genes, and the rest has no known cause. D and trimming were read from the DNA, whereas the V and J calls and clone size are those reported in that table. The sample yields under 140,000 clones; around 82% were counted once. 15% to 20% of the sample is taken by the ten largest.

The source of the sample is a study of blood T cell repertoires in COVID-19 (dated by TCRdb to the early 2020s). Broadly, across the study: Samples from collaborators originated in the United States, Italy and Spain and spanned both the acute and convalescent phases of COVID-19. The prospective study material was composed of cDNA or gDNA derived from T cells, B-cell-depleted T cells, or PBMCs. Deeply sampled blood TCRbeta repertoires from subjects exposed to, actively infected with, or recovered from COVID-19 were included in the dataset. The repertoires were released in a freely available public database meant as a resource for research on the immune response to SARS-CoV-2. Samples were obtained from the ongoing ImmuneRACE study (first 160 participants) and from 1,200 or so subjects provided by 6 global collaborators. A de-identified subject ID, COVID-19 status, age in years and sex were almost always included in the sample metadata. Where available, HLA class I and class II types were taken from metadata supplied by the sample provider and were not determined by assay-based typing.

The collaborating institutions used their own protocols to collect whole blood in K2EDTA tubes. For TCRbeta analysis, collaborators shipped samples as frozen whole blood, isolated PBMCs, or DNA extracted from either of those sample types. Broad study findings and their caveats: The amount of clinical and demographic metadata varied by source and participant and was provided uncurated.

Sequenced material: peripheral blood. This clonotype was sampled from a woman aged 55-69 years with acute or convalescent COVID-19. The rearrangement joined TRBV6-5 to TRBJ2-3; 7 junctional bases match TRBD2. The CDR3: CASSYGGADTQYF. The bases read TGTGCCAGCAGTTACGGGGGGGCAGATACGCAGTATTTT.